These 25 T cell receptor beta chains were sequenced from one sample in a study of radiotherapy plus CTLA-4 blockade in lung cancer. The table came from immunoSEQ multiplex PCR; TCRdb's copy has only in-frame clones and leaves some out. The sample includes 78,000 or so clones, around 86% of them seen just once. Sequencing was performed on peripheral blood, taken from a patient treated with radiotherapy plus ipilimumab. Source of these receptors: a human donor with non-small cell lung cancer who had stable disease on radiotherapy plus ipilimumab.

J is TRBJ1-3 and V is TRBV10-2, with D perhaps TRBD1 (6 bases). There are 16 residues in the CDR3. Germline V lookup: CDR1 WSHSY, CDR2 SAAADI. V lost 2 bases, J lost 3 bases, and 14 bases lay in between. The CDR3 DNA sequence: TGCGCCAGCAGTGAGAAGGCGGGGGGCGTTGGAAACACCATATATTTT. Translated, it gives CASSEKAGGVGNTIYF.

The chain has TRBV19 and TRBJ1-1; 8 positions match TRBD1. Germline V gives CDR1 LNHDA, CDR2 SQIVND (reference sequence). This CDR3 has 14 residues. J lost 1 base, V lost 3 bases, and 1 base had no gene match. The CDR3 protein is CASSIGQGNTEAFF. The CDR3 bases are TGTGCCAGTAGTATTGGACAGGGGAACACTGAAGCTTTCTTT.

The DNA of the CDR3 is TGTGCCAGCAGCGTACTACCCAGGTCAGATACGCAGTATTTT. It yields the protein CASSVLPRSDTQYF. V is TRBV9 and J is TRBJ2-3; D is unclear. The germline V gene has CDR1 SGDLS and CDR2 YYNGEE. Trimming shortened V by 1 base and J by 4 bases, and 10 bases separated the two germline ends. The CDR3 totals 14 residues.

The chain recombines TRBV4-2 with TRBJ1-1, with D possibly TRBD1 on 6 matching bases. Trimming removed 4 bases from V and 2 bases from J, with 11 bases in between. Germline V gene data show CDR1 as LGHNA and CDR2 as YNFKEQ. CDR3 length: 14 amino acids. CDR3 protein: CASSPSGANTEAFF. The DNA of the CDR3 is TGTGCCAGCAGCCCGTCGGGGGCTAACACTGAAGCTTTCTTT.

In the case of this clone: Other DNA sequences in this sample translate to the same CDR3. V gene TRBV10-3 combines with J gene TRBJ1-2; 7 bases match TRBD1. V lost 0 bases to trimming and J lost 4 bases; unmatched junction nucleotides: 5. CDR1 ENHRY and CDR2 SYGVKD come from the germline V gene. The CDR3 has 15 amino acids. Written as DNA, the CDR3 is TGTGCCATCAGTGAGTCGGTGACAGGGACCTATGGCTACACCTTC. This gives the protein CAISESVTGTYGYTF.

V is TRBV14 and J is TRBJ1-6; D perhaps matches TRBD1 (6 bases). Trimming removed 4 bases from V and 8 bases from J, with 9 bases in between. The CDR3 spans 13 residues. Germline V lookup: CDR1 SGHDN, CDR2 FVKESK. In DNA form, the CDR3 reads TGTGCCAGCAGCCCTCAGGGGTATTCACCCCTCCACTTT. Translating it yields CASSPQGYSPLHF. The whole variable domain, filled in from reference TRBV14 and TRBJ1-6, reads EAGVTQFPSHSVIEKGQTVTLRCDPISGHDNLYWYRRVMGKEIKFLLHFVKESKQDESGMPNNRFLAERTGGTYSTLKVQPAELEDSGVYFCASSPQGYSPLHFGNGTRLTVT.

This clone was observed a handful of times. V and J are TRBV29-1 and TRBJ2-5; 9 bases map to TRBD1. The CDR3 length is 13 residues. Germline CDR1 reads SQVTM; CDR2 reads ANQGSEA. Germline trimming cut 6 bases from V and 5 bases from J; bases unmatched to any gene: 7. CDR3 in amino acids: CSVDGQGWETQYF. The CDR3 nucleotides are TGCAGCGTCGACGGACAGGGGTGGGAGACCCAGTACTTC.

This rearrangement joins TRBV5-1 to TRBJ2-6; D remains ambiguous. Trimming left V 5 bases short and J 4 bases short, with 19 bases between. Germline V lookup: CDR1 SGHRS, CDR2 YFSETQ. The CDR3 extends over 17 amino acids. CDR3 sequence (DNA): TGCGCCAGCAGGCCTCGGAGCTCCTGGGCCGGGGCCAACGTCCTGACTTTC. It encodes CASRPRSSWAGANVLTF.

The V and J genes are TRBV18 and TRBJ2-1; D call uncertain. CDR3 length equals 14 residues. Germline assignment: CDR1 KGHSH and CDR2 LQKENI. The ends were cut back, 1 base at V and 5 bases at J, with 9 bases in the middle. The chain's CDR3 is CASSPQGSHNEQFF. DNA of the CDR3: TGTGCCAGCTCACCACAAGGGTCGCACAATGAGCAGTTCTTC. Full variable domain (rest looked up from reference TRBV18 and TRBJ2-1): NAGVMQNPRHLVRRRGQEARLRCSPMKGHSHVYWYRQLPEEGLKFMVYLQKENIIDESGMPKERFSAEFPKEGPSILRIQQVVRGDSAAYFCASSPQGSHNEQFFGPGTRLTVL.

The J gene is TRBJ2-5, the V gene TRBV29-1; 8 nucleotides align to TRBD1. The V gene's germline CDR1 is SQVTM and CDR2 ANQGSEA. This CDR3 is built from 13 residues. V was pared by 3 bases and J by 7 bases, with 7 bases of the junction left unmatched. The CDR3 loop is CSVDPDRVGTQYF. DNA for the CDR3: TGCAGCGTTGACCCGGACAGGGTTGGGACCCAGTACTTC. Full variable domain (missing parts from reference TRBV29-1 and TRBJ2-5): SAVISQKPSRDICQRGTSLTIQCQVDSQVTMMFWYRQQPGQSLTLIATANQGSEATYESGFVIDKFPISRPNLTFSTLTVSNMSPEDSSIYLCSVDPDRVGTQYFGPGTRLLVL.

The chain recombines TRBV4-1 with TRBJ2-1; D gene uncertain. Trimming pared 1 base from V and 15 bases from J, leaving 10 bases between. This CDR3 is built from 11 residues. The germline gives CDR1 MGHRA, CDR2 YSYEKL. The DNA of the CDR3 is TGCGCCAGCAGCCAAGGGGCGTCCCGGTTCTTC. Protein sequence: CASSQGASRFF.

This clone was seen just once. The chain joins TRBV2 to TRBJ2-1, with a weak D call TRBD2 (6 bases). V was shortened by 4 bases and J by 6 bases, with 10 bases between the two germline ends. This CDR3 has 13 amino acids. Per germline, CDR1 SNHLY and CDR2 FYNNEI. CDR3 bases: TGTGCCAGCAGTGGGGGGGTTGGCAATGAGCAGTTCTTC. Its protein is CASSGGVGNEQFF.

This clone has more than one count but fewer than ten. The CDR3 region has the DNA TGTGCCAGCAGTTACTCGACCTGGCAGGCATACGAGCAGTACTTC. It codes for CASSYSTWQAYEQYF. J is TRBJ2-7 and V is TRBV6-7; D remains ambiguous. TRBV6-7 is noted as an ORF with a role that remains uncertain. The CDR3 is 15 amino acids. Trimming pared 0 bases from V and 4 bases from J, leaving 13 bases between.

V usage is TRBV6-6 and J usage is TRBJ1-5; no clear D. The CDR3 covers 15 residues. Germline CDR1 reads MNHNY; CDR2 reads SVGAGI (reference sequence). Trimming took 1 base from V and 1 from J, leaving 8 bases between them. CDR3 sequence reads: CASSYWGGSNQPQHF. The CDR3 nucleotides read TGTGCCAGCAGTTACTGGGGTGGGAGCAATCAGCCCCAGCATTTT.

This chain connects TRBV9 to TRBJ1-6; a possible D gene is TRBD1 (6 bases). Germline values: CDR1 SGDLS, CDR2 YYNGEE. This CDR3 has 12 amino acids. V dropped 6 bases and J dropped 12 bases, with 13 bases sitting between them. Here the CDR3 reads CASNGEGGPLHF. DNA for the CDR3: TGTGCCAGCAACGGGGAAGGGGGACCCCTCCACTTT.

The chain employs TRBV6-6 and TRBJ1-5; unclear D gene. Per germline, CDR1 MNHNY and CDR2 SVGAGI (reference sequence). This CDR3 spans 15 amino acids. V shed 2 bases and J shed 3 bases, with 11 bases lying between them. The CDR3 DNA sequence: TGTGCCAGCAGTTACAAGGAAGGGCTCAATCAGCCCCAGCATTTT. This sequence encodes CASSYKEGLNQPQHF.

The chain employs TRBV29-1 and TRBJ2-7; D possibly corresponds to TRBD1 (5 bases). The CDR3 has 12 residues. V gave up 4 bases and J gave up 5 bases, with 12 bases separating them. Germline CDR1 SQVTM, CDR2 ANQGSEA. CDR3 bases: TGCAGCGTTGCGCAGGGTATCCACGAGCAGTACTTC. Translating gives CSVAQGIHEQYF.

Only a few counts were recorded for this clone. V is TRBV28 and J is TRBJ2-7; D call uncertain. The CDR3 is 14 residues long. Trimming left V 3 bases short and J 2 bases short, with 11 bases between. CDR1 and CDR2 from the germline V gene are MDHEN and SYDVKM. CDR3 region: CASSFNTPAYEQYF. In DNA, the CDR3 is TGTGCCAGCAGTTTTAATACCCCCGCCTACGAGCAGTACTTC.

This chain joins TRBV7-2 and TRBJ2-3; D is undetermined. V shed 7 bases and J shed 2 bases, with 7 bases lying between them. The germline gives CDR1 SGHTA, CDR2 FQGNSA. This CDR3 is 12 amino acids long. CDR3 residues: CASTRYTDTQYF. CDR3 DNA sequence: TGTGCCAGCACCCGCTACACAGATACGCAGTATTTT.

The sample holds one count of this clone. The DNA for the CDR3 is TGTGCCAGCAGCGCAGGCAGCTATGGCTACACCTTC. It translates to CASSAGSYGYTF. The chain has TRBV13 and TRBJ1-2; D is undetermined. Looked up from germline, CDR1 is PRHDT and CDR2 is FYEKMQ (reference sequence). The CDR3 has 12 residues. V was trimmed by 5 bases and J by 4 bases, leaving 8 bases between them. Supplemented by reference TRBV13 and TRBJ1-2, the full variable domain reads AAGVIQSPRHLIKEKRETATLKCYPIPRHDTVYWYQQGPGQDPQFLISFYEKMQSDKGSIPDRFSAQQFSDYHSELNMSSLELGDSALYFCASSAGSYGYTFGSGTRLTVV.

This chain links TRBV5-1 with TRBJ1-1; D is ambiguous. Germline-derived CDR1 and CDR2 are SGHRS and YFSETQ. The V end was cut by 0 bases, the J end by 8 bases, with 14 bases between. This CDR3 spans 14 amino acids. CDR3 nucleotides: TGCGCCAGCAGCTTGGCCCTAGGCGAGGCGGAAGCTTTCTTT. Amino acid sequence: CASSLALGEAEAFF.

This clone was seen just once. The chain joins TRBV7-3 to TRBJ2-5; no reliable D call. The ends were cut back, 5 bases at V and 1 base at J, with 20 bases in the middle. The CDR3 length is 17 residues. Germline V CDR1 and CDR2: SGHTA, FQGTGA. Here the CDR3 DNA reads TGTGCCAGCAGCCCATCTAAGATACCCCACAGCCAAGAGACCCAGTACTTC. Amino acids: CASSPSKIPHSQETQYF. The variable domain in full, with the rest retrieved from reference TRBV7-3 and TRBJ2-5, is GAGVSQTPSNKVTEKGKYVELRCDPISGHTALYWYRQSLGQGPEFLIYFQGTGAADDSGLPNDRFFAVRPEGSVSTLKIQRTERGDSAVYLCASSPSKIPHSQETQYFGPGTRLLVL.

This chain connects TRBV7-6 to TRBJ2-1; 15 nucleotides agree with TRBD2. This CDR3 has 18 amino acids. V shed 0 bases, J shed 4 bases, and the junction held 4 bases outside the gene matches. Germline V gene lookup returns CDR1 SGHVS and CDR2 FNYEAQ. For the CDR3, the DNA is TGTGCCAGCAGCTTAGCGGGGGGGACTAGCGGGAGGTACAATGAGCAGTTCTTC. It translates to CASSLAGGTSGRYNEQFF.

This rearrangement joins TRBV9 to TRBJ2-5; the match to TRBD2 covers 8 bases. Germline CDR1 reads SGDLS; CDR2 reads YYNGEE. The CDR3 covers 16 residues. With 0 bases clipped from V and 0 bases from J, the junction kept 4 bases outside the gene matches. The CDR3: CASSVDGGGYQETQYF. The CDR3 DNA reads as TGTGCCAGCAGCGTAGACGGCGGGGGGTACCAAGAGACCCAGTACTTC.

This chain uses TRBV28 with TRBJ2-7, with D possibly called TRBD1 or TRBD2 (6 bases each). Per the germline V gene, CDR1 is MDHEN and CDR2 is SYDVKM. Trimming left V 6 bases short and J 1 base short, with 16 bases between. The CDR3 has 15 amino acids. The CDR3 bases are TGTGCCAGCAGCCTAGGGGGGCCCCCGTCCTACGAGCAGTACTTC. Translating gives CASSLGGPPSYEQYF. Supplemented by reference TRBV28 and TRBJ2-7, the full variable domain reads DVKVTQSSRYLVKRTGEKVFLECVQDMDHENMFWYRQDPGLGLRLIYFSYDVKMKEKGDIPEGYSVSREKKERFSLILESASTNQTSMYLCASSLGGPPSYEQYFGPGTRLTVT.